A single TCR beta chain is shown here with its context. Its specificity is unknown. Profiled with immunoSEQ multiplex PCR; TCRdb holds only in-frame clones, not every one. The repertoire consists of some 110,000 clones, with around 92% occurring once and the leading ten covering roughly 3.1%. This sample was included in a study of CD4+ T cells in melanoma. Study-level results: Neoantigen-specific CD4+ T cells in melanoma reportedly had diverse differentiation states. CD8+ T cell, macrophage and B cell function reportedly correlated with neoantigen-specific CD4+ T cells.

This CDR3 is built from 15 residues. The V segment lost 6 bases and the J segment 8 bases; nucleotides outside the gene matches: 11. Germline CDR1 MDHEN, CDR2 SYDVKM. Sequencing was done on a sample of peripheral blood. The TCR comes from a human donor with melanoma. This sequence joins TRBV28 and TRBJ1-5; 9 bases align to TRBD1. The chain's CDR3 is CASRIDRGGRKPQHF. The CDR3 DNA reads TGTGCCAGCAGGATAGACAGGGGGGGACGGAAGCCCCAGCATTTT.